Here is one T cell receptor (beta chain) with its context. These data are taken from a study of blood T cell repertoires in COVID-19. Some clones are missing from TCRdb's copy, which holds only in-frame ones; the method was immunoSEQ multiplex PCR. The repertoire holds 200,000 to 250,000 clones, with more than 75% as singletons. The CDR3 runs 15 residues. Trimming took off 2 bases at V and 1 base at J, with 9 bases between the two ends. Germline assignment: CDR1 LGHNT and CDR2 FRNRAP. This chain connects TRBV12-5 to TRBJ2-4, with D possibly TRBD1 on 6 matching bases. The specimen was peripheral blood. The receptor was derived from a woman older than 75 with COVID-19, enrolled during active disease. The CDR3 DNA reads TGTGCTAGTGGTTTGACAGGGTCGGCCAAAAACATTCAGTACTTC. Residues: CASGLTGSAKNIQYF.